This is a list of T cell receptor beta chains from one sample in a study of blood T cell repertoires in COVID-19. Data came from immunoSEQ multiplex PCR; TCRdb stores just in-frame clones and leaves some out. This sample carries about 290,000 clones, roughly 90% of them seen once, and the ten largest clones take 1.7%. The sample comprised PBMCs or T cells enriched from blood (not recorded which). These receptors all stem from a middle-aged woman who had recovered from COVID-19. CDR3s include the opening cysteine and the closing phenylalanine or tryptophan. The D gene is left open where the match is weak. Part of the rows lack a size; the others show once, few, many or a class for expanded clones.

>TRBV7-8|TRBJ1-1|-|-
TGTGCCAGCAGCTCCCTCGTTGCAGGGGAAGCTTTCTTT
CASSSLVAGEAFF
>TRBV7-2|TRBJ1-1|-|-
TGTGCCAGCAGCTTAGAGCAAGCCAGGTCAGGGACTGAAGCTTTCTTT
CASSLEQARSGTEAFF
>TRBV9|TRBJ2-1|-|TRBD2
TGTGCCAGCAGCGTAACTAGCGGGAGGCTTGATGAGCAGTTCTTC
CASSVTSGRLDEQFF
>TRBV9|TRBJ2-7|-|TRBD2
TGTGCCAGCAGCGTAGATTCCCGGACTAGCGGTATCCACGAGCAGTACTTC
CASSVDSRTSGIHEQYF
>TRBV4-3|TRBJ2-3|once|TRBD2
TGCGCCAGCAGCTCGATAGCGGGAGGGCCCCCAGATACGCAGTATTTT
CASSSIAGGPPDTQYF
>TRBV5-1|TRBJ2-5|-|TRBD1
TGCGCCAGCAGCTTGGCCCGGACAGGTGGAGAGACCCAGTACTTC
CASSLARTGGETQYF
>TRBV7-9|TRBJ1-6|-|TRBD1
TGTGCCAGCACTCGGACAGGGGATTCACCCCTCCACTTT
CASTRTGDSPLHF
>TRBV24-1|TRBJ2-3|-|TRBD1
TGTGCCACCAGTGACCCGGGACAGGGGTCCCCAGATACGCAGTATTTT
CATSDPGQGSPDTQYF
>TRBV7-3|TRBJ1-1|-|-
TGTGCCAGCAGCCCTCGAGGGGGGGCCTCCACTGAAGCTTTCTTT
CASSPRGGASTEAFF
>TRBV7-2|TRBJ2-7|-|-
TGTGCCAGCAGCTCCCAAGGACAGGGAGGGTACGAGCAGTACTTC
CASSSQGQGGYEQYF
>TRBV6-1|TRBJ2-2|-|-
TGTGCCAGCAGTGAAAGGGGACATTCCACCGGGGAGCTGTTTTTT
CASSERGHSTGELFF
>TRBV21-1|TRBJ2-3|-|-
TGTGCCACCAAGGAGTGGCTAGCGGGAGGGCCTGGGAGGGATACGCAGTATTTT
CATKEWLAGGPGRDTQYF
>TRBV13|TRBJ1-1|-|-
TGTGCCAGCAGCTTAGAACAGGGTAACACTGAAGCTTTCTTT
CASSLEQGNTEAFF
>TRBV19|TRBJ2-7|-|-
TGTGCCAGTAGTTTGGAGGGTGGGGAGCAGTACTTC
CASSLEGGEQYF
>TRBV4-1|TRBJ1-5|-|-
TGCGCCAGCAGCCTCGGGACACCCCGTCAGCCCCAGCATTTT
CASSLGTPRQPQHF
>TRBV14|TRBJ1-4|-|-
TGTGCCAGCAGCTCAGGAGGATTCGTGTCGCTGTTTTTT
CASSSGGFVSLFF
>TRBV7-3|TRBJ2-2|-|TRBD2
TGTGCCAGCAGCTACGAACCCGGGACTACCAACACCGGGGAGCTGTTTTTT
CASSYEPGTTNTGELFF
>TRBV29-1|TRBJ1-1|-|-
TGCAGCGTTGGTGTACAGGGTAAAGCTTTCTTT
CSVGVQGKAFF
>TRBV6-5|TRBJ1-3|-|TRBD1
TGTGCCAGCAGCAAACAGGGGGGGGGAGGAAACACCATATATTTT
CASSKQGGGGNTIYF
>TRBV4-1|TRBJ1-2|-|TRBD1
TGCGCCAGCAGCCGCCCGGGACAGGGGGGAATAACGGTTGTCTACACCTTC
CASSRPGQGGITVVYTF
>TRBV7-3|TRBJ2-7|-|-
TGTGCCAGCAGCTTAACGGTCGGGGACGAGCAGTACTTC
CASSLTVGDEQYF
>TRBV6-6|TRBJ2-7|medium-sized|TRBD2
TGTGCCAGCAGTAACTCTAGCGGAGGGAGGTACGAGCAGTACTTC
CASSNSSGGRYEQYF
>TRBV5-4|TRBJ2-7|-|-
TGTGCCAGCAGCTTGGAGACAGTTGGCGAGCAGTACTTC
CASSLETVGEQYF
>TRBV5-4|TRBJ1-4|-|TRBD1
TGTGCCAGCAGCTTGGGTGGAGGGGGCGCGACTAATGAAAAACTGTTTTTT
CASSLGGGGATNEKLFF
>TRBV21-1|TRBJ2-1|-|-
TGTGCCAGCAGATGGCAGGGGGGACACAATGAGCAGTTCTTC
CASRWQGGHNEQFF
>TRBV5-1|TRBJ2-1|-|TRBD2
TGCGCCAGCAGCGCGGCCGGTACGGGAGGATACAATGAGCAGTTCTTC
CASSAAGTGGYNEQFF
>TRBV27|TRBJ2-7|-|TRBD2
TGTGCCAGCAGTCCGCCGGCGGGACTCCTCGGAACGACTAGCGGGAGTTCCGAGCAGTACTTC
CASSPPAGLLGTTSGSSEQYF
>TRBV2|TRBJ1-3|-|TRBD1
TGTGCCAGCAGTCGACAGGGCTCCGGAAACACCATATATTTT
CASSRQGSGNTIYF
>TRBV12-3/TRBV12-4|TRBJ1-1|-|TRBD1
TGTGCCAGCAGTGGACTGACAGGGAGAGCTTTCTTT
CASSGLTGRAFF
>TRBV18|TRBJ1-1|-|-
TGTGCCAGCTCTACCTTAATCGCACCTAGTGAAGCTTTCTTT
CASSTLIAPSEAFF
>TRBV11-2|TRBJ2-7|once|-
TGTGCCAGCAGCTTAGCGGGTGACGAGCAGTACTTC
CASSLAGDEQYF
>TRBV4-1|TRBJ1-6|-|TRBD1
TGCGCCAGCAGCCAAGGCGGGAACAGGGGGCGGGGGTCACCCCTCCACTTT
CASSQGGNRGRGSPLHF
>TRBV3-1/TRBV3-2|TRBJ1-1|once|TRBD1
TGTGCCAGCAGCCCGACCCTAGGACAGGGGATGAACACTGAAGCTTTCTTT
CASSPTLGQGMNTEAFF
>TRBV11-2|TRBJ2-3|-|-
TGTGCCAGCAGCTTAGGAAGCGCGGCGCGCACAGATACGCAGTATTTT
CASSLGSAARTDTQYF
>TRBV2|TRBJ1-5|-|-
TGTGCCAGCAGTGTGGGGGCCTACCGTTCGGGCAATCAGCCCCAGCATTTT
CASSVGAYRSGNQPQHF
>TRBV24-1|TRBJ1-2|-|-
TGTGCCACCAGTGACGACAGGAGTGGCTACACCTTC
CATSDDRSGYTF
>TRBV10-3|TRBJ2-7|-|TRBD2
TGTGCCTCTAAAGGGACTAGCGGGAGAGGGGGCTACGAGCAGTACTTC
CASKGTSGRGGYEQYF
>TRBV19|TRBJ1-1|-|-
TGTGCCAGTAAACCTCTCGGGGGGCTCACTGAAGCTTTCTTT
CASKPLGGLTEAFF
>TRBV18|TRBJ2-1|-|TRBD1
TGTGCCAGCTCACCATCGCGACAGGGCAATGAGCAGTTCTTC
CASSPSRQGNEQFF
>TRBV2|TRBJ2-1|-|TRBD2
TGTGCCAGCAGCCTAATAGGACTAGCGGGAGGCAATGAGCAGTTCTTC
CASSLIGLAGGNEQFF
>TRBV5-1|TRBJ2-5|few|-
TGCGCCAGCAGCTTTATCGGGGGTCCACAAGAGACCCAGTACTTC
CASSFIGGPQETQYF
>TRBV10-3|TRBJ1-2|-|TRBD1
TGTGCCATCAGTAAAGCCACAGGGGGCAGCTATGGCTACACCTTC
CAISKATGGSYGYTF
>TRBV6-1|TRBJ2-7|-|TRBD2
TGTGCCAGCAGTGAAGGCAGGACTAGCGGGGGCCGTCGTAACGAGCAGTACTTC
CASSEGRTSGGRRNEQYF
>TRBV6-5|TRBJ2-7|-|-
TGTGCCAGCAGTCTCGGCAGGCTGAGCTCCTACGAGCAGTACTTC
CASSLGRLSSYEQYF
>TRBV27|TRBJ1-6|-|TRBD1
TGTGCCAGCAGCTCCCGACAGGGGCGCCGCTCTTCACCCCTCCACTTT
CASSSRQGRRSSPLHF
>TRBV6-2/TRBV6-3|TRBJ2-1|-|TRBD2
TGTGCCAGCAGTTACTCGGTGTCTAGCGGGTGGCACAATGAGCAGTTCTTC
CASSYSVSSGWHNEQFF
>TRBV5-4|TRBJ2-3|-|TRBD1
TGTGCCAGCAGCTCCGGACAGGGGACCTTCACAGATACGCAGTATTTT
CASSSGQGTFTDTQYF
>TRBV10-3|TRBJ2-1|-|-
TGTGCCACCGGAGGGGACTACAATGAGCAGTTCTTC
CATGGDYNEQFF
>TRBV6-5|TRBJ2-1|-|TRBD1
TGTGCCAGCAGTTTCTGGGGACAGGGTCCCAATGAGCAGTTCTTC
CASSFWGQGPNEQFF
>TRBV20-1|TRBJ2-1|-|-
TGCAGTGCTATCCGTTTAGAAGAGCAGTTCTTC
CSAIRLEEQFF